This T cell receptor (beta chain) stems from a study of T cell repertoires in cytomegalovirus infection. Whole-study context: A matching HLA type, together with CMV infection, was signaled by public TCR beta signatures.

TCRdb itself ran the reads through MiXCR, one entry per CDR3 protein. Among about 160,000 distinct CDR3 sequences listed, roughly 15% were seen once. Study-wide points: The study identified carriers of CMV plus the relevant HLA from cumulative public TCR beta family frequency. The ex vivo response showed dominance by HLA-C-restricted CMV-specific TCR beta clonotypes.

CDR1 and CDR2 (germline): SGHVS, FQNEAQ. The junction had 25 bases not matched to a gene; V was cut back by 5 bases and J by 4 bases. This CDR3 is built from 22 residues. In regard to this clonotype: No antigen is known for it.

The sample comprised CD8+ T cells from PBMCs. V usage is TRBV7-8 and J usage is TRBJ2-3; 12 bases agree with TRBD2. The clonotype originates from a human donor in good health (CMV status not recorded). Some clones in this sample may be carry-over from other donors' samples. The DNA of the CDR3 is TGTGCCAGCAGCCCGCGGGGGGCATCGGAAGGCGGACTAGCGGGGTCGGCAGATACGCAGTATTTT. It encodes CASSPRGASEGGLAGSADTQYF.